These 10 T cell receptor beta chains originate from one sample sequenced in a study of blood T cells in healthy people across ages (dated by TCRdb to about 2015). The library came from 5' RACE. Instrument on record: Illumina HiSeq 2500. A second PCR of about 6 to 11 cycles was run with a J-beta primer mix and a sample-barcoded 5' primer. TCRdb took the public reads, trimmed them with fastp at Q25, ran MiXCR for clone calling and kept in-frame beta chains. Under each unique CDR3 protein, matching rows form one entry showing the most common genes and DNA. The sample table holds 700,000 or so distinct CDR3 sequences, of which approximately 22% were seen once. 22% of the sample is taken by the ten largest. The sequenced sample was blood. The origin of the receptors is an older man in good health.

This clonotype occurred a few times. An end of the junction does not agree with germline; a read error may underlie this. This chain links TRBV5-1 with TRBJ2-7, with 7 bases that match TRBD1. The CDR3 covers 14 residues. Germline CDR1 reads SGHRS; CDR2 reads YFSETQ. The CDR3 bases are TGCGTCAGCAGCCAGACAGGGCTCTCCTACGAGCAGTACTTC. Translating gives CVSSQTGLSYEQYF. The full variable domain, its missing parts supplied by reference TRBV5-1 and TRBJ2-7, is KAGVTQTPRYLIKTRGQQVTLSCSPISGHRSVSWYQQTPGQGLQFLFEYFSETQRNKGNFPGRFSGRQFSNSRSEMNVSTLELGDSALYLCVSSQTGLSYEQYFGPGTRLTVT.

This clonotype was detected a few times. V is TRBV20-1 and J is TRBJ1-3, with 7 positions matching TRBD1. This CDR3 comprises 13 residues. Germline CDR1 is DFQATT and CDR2 is SNEGSKA (reference sequence). The ends lost 4 bases at V and 6 bases at J; junction bases unmatched: 6. The chain's CDR3 is CSATTDRENTIYF. The CDR3 nucleotides read TGCAGTGCTACGACCGACAGGGAAAACACCATATATTTT.

In this sample, this clonotype turned up a few times. The chain has TRBV24-1 and TRBJ2-5, with a weak D call TRBD1 (5 bases). V lost 4 bases and J 5 bases, leaving 10 bases between the germline ends. Per germline, CDR1 KGHDR and CDR2 SFDVKD. The CDR3 length is 13 residues. The CDR3 is CATSDDSSETQYF. Here the CDR3 DNA reads TGTGCCACCAGTGACGACAGTTCGGAGACCCAGTACTTC.

Turning to this clonotype: At one end the junction does not follow the germline gene, possibly because of a read error. The chain is built from TRBV12-3 or TRBV12-4 and TRBJ2-3; D gene uncertain. This CDR3 has 16 amino acids. CDR3 sequence reads: CAGSLRATTSTDTQYF. In DNA form, the CDR3 reads TGTGCCGGCAGTTTAAGGGCGACCACTAGCACAGATACGCAGTATTTT.

This chain links TRBV7-8 with TRBJ2-1; D is undetermined. The tail of the sequence fits TRBJ2-7 better, so the J call may be wrong. The germline CDR1 and CDR2 sequences are SGHVS and FQNEAQ. The CDR3 extends over 12 amino acids. CDR3 protein: CASSPSGREQYF. CDR3 DNA: TGTGCCAGCAGCCCGTCCGGGCGCGAGCAGTACTTC.

The V gene is TRBV7-2, the J gene TRBJ2-5; no clear D. Trimming left V 2 bases short and J 1 base short, with 11 bases between. The length of the CDR3 is 15 residues. Germline CDR1 and CDR2: SGHTA and FQGNSA. CDR3: CASSLQSRLQETQYF. The CDR3, as DNA: TGTGCCAGCAGCTTACAATCTAGACTCCAAGAGACCCAGTACTTC.

This clonotype turned up a few times. V usage is TRBV20-1 and J usage is TRBJ2-7, with 8 nucleotides matching TRBD2. CDR1 and CDR2 from the germline V gene are DFQATT and SNEGSKA (reference sequence). V dropped 3 bases and J dropped 2; count of bases not matched to a gene: 9. CDR3 length equals 15 residues. CDR3 sequence: CSASHRTSRPYEQYF. As DNA, the CDR3 is TGCAGTGCTAGTCACCGGACTAGCCGCCCCTACGAGCAGTACTTC.

This clonotype was detected ten times or more. The rearrangement joins TRBV29-1 to TRBJ2-5; D unresolved. Germline V gives CDR1 SQVTM, CDR2 ANQGSEA. This CDR3 has 11 residues. Trimming took 6 bases from V and 5 from J, leaving 10 bases between them. CDR3 protein: CSVHGTETQYF. The CDR3 DNA sequence: TGCAGCGTACACGGAACGGAGACCCAGTACTTC.

This clonotype appeared a few times. The V gene is TRBV12-3 or TRBV12-4, the J gene TRBJ1-1; TRBD1 is a possible D gene (5 bases). This CDR3 is built from 12 residues. The V end was cut by 1 base, the J end by 6 bases, with 6 bases between. The CDR3 region is CASSLGTPEAFF. The CDR3 nucleotides read TGTGCCAGCAGTTTAGGGACACCTGAAGCTTTCTTT.

This clonotype was seen a few times. This sequence joins TRBV28 and TRBJ2-7, with 11 bases that match TRBD1. Germline assignment: CDR1 MDHEN and CDR2 SYDVKM. This CDR3 contains 16 residues. With V trimmed by 1 base and J by 1 base, 3 bases remained unmatched. The CDR3 reads CASSLSGTGGSYEQYF. DNA of the CDR3: TGTGCCAGCAGTTTATCGGGGACAGGGGGTTCCTACGAGCAGTACTTC.